This TCR beta chain was recovered during a study of blood T cell repertoires in COVID-19. On the study more broadly: In each case, the material was cDNA or gDNA derived from T cells, B-cell-depleted T cells, or PBMCs.

Trimming took 6 bases from V and 9 from J; bases not matched to a gene: 5. CDR3 size: 12 residues. Germline V gene sequence: CDR1 SGHAT, CDR2 FQNNGV. Assay: immunoSEQ multiplex PCR; the TCRdb copy retains only in-frame clones and omits some. The data hold fewer than 90,000 clones, with roughly 88% observed a single time. V is TRBV11-2 and J is TRBJ2-1; 7 bases agree with TRBD2. Sequencing input: peripheral blood. The origin of this receptor is an elderly woman with active or convalescent COVID-19. The CDR3 DNA follows: TGTGCCAGCAGTGGAGAGCGGGGTGAGCAGTTCTTC. Translated, it gives CASSGERGEQFF.